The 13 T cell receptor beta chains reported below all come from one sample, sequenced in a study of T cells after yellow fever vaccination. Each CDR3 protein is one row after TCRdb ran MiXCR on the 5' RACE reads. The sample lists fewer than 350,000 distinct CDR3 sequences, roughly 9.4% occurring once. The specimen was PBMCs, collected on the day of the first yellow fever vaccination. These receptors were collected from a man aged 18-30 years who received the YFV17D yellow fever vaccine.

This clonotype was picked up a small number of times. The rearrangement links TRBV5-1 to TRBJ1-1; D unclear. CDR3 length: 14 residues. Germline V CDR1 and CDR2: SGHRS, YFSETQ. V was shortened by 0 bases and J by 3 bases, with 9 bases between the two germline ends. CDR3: CASSLAVRHTEAFF. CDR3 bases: TGCGCCAGCAGCTTGGCGGTCAGGCACACTGAAGCTTTCTTT.

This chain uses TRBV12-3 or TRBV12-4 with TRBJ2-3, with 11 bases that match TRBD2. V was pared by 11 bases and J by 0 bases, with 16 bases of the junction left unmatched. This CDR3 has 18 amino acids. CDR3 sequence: CAFSGTSGGFTSTDTQYF. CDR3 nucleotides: TGTGCCTTCAGCGGAACTAGCGGGGGCTTCACTAGCACAGATACGCAGTATTTT.

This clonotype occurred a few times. The CDR3: CASSLGFRGWGANVLTF. As DNA, the CDR3 is TGTGCCAGCAGCTTAGGGTTTCGGGGTTGGGGGGCCAACGTCCTGACTTTC. The gene calls are TRBV7-2 and TRBJ2-6, with D perhaps matching TRBD2 (5 bases). The CDR3 extends over 17 amino acids. V was pared by 1 base and J by 4 bases, with 14 bases between. CDR1 SGHTA and CDR2 FQGNSA come from the germline V gene.

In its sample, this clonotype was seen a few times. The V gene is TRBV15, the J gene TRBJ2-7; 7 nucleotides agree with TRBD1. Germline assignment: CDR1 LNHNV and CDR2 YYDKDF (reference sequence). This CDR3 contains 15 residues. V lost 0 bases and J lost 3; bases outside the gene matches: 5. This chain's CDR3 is CATSRDFDRVYEQYV. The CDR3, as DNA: TGTGCCACCAGCAGAGATTTTGACAGGGTCTACGAGCAGTACGTC.

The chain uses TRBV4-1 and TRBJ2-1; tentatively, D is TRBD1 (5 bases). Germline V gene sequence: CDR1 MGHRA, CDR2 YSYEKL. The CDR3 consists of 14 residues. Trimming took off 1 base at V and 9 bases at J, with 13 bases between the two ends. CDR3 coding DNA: TGCGCCAGCAGCCAAGTGGCAGGGAACCGTGAGCAGTTCTTC. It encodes CASSQVAGNREQFF.

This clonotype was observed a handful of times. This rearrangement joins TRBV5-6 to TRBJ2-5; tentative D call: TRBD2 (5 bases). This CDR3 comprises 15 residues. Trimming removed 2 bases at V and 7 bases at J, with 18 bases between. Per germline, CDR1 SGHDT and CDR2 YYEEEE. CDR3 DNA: TGTGCCAGCAGCTTAATCGGACCGGTCGGGATGACCCAGTACTTC. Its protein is CASSLIGPVGMTQYF.

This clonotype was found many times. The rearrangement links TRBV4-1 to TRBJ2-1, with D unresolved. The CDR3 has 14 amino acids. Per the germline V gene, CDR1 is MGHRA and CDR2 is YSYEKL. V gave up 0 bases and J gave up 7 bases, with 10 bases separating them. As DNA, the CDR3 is TGCGCCAGCAGCCAAGACCCGACTCCGAATGAGCAGTTCTTC. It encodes CASSQDPTPNEQFF.

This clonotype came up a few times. DNA of the CDR3: TGTGTCGGAGGTAGGGGCGACCGGGGGACCCAGTACTTC. The encoded protein is CVGGRGDRGTQYF. This chain uses TRBV7-9 with TRBJ2-5; D may correspond to TRBD1 or TRBD2 (5 bases each). The CDR3 has 13 amino acids. Looked up from germline, CDR1 is SEHNR and CDR2 is FQNEAQ (reference sequence).

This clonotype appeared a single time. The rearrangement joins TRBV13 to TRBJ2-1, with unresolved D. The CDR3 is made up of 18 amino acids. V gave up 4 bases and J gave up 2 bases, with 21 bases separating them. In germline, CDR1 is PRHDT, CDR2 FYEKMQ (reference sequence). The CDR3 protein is CASSSLRPEHPPYNEQFF. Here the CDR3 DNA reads TGTGCCAGCAGCTCCCTCCGGCCCGAACACCCGCCCTACAATGAGCAGTTCTTC.

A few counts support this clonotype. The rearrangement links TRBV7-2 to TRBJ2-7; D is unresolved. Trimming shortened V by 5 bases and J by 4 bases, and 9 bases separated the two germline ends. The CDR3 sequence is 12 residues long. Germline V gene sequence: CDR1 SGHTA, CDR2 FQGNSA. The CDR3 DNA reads TGTGCCAGCAGCCATGACAAGTACGAGCAGTACTTC. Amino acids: CASSHDKYEQYF.

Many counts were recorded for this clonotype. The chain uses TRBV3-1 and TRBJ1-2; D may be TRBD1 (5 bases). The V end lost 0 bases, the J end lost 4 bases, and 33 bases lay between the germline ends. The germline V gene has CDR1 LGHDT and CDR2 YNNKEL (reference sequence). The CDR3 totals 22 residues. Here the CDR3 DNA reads TGTGCCAGCAGCCAAGATATTAGGGAGGGACCACAACCGACTCTGGATCCCTATGGCTACACCTTC. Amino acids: CASSQDIREGPQPTLDPYGYTF.

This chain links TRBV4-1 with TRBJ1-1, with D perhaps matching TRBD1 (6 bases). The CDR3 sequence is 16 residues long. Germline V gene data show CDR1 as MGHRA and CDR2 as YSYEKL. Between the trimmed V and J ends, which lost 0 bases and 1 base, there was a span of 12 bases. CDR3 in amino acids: CASSQDPGQQNTEAFF. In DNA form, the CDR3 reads TGCGCCAGCAGCCAAGATCCCGGACAGCAGAACACTGAAGCTTTCTTT.

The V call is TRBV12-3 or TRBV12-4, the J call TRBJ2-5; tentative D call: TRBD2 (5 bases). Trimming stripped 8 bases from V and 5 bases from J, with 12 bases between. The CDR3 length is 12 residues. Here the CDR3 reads CASWRNGETQYF. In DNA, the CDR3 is TGTGCCAGCTGGAGGAACGGGGAGACCCAGTACTTC.